These 32 T cell receptor beta chains came from one sample sequenced in a study of T cell responses to AZD1222 COVID-19 vaccine. Assay used: immunoSEQ multiplex PCR; TCRdb lists only in-frame clones, some missing. The sample consists of roughly 28,000 clones, nearly 95% of them appearing once. The source was peripheral blood, collected on day 0 of AZD1222 vaccination. These receptors came from an adult in good health.

The genes are TRBV6-5 and TRBJ2-1; 16 bases are shared with TRBD2. Germline V gene data show CDR1 as MNHEY and CDR2 as SVGAGI. This CDR3 is 16 amino acids long. V trimming: 2 bases; J trimming: 10 bases; junction bases outside the gene matches: 5. The CDR3 sequence is CASSYGTSGGAREQFF. DNA of the CDR3: TGTGCCAGCAGTTACGGGACTAGCGGGGGGGCGAGGGAGCAGTTCTTC.

This clone appeared a single time. The chain joins TRBV7-8 to TRBJ1-3; no clear D gene. This CDR3 is built from 15 residues. Germline loops: CDR1 SGHVS, CDR2 FQNEAQ. The germline V and J ends were trimmed by 5 bases and 0 bases, with 11 bases remaining between them. The CDR3 here is CASSPWEVSGNTIYF. The CDR3 region has the DNA TGTGCCAGCAGCCCATGGGAGGTCTCTGGAAACACCATATATTTT.

V gene TRBV6-4 combines with J gene TRBJ1-2; D call uncertain. With 3 bases removed from V and 0 bases from J, the gap between germline ends came to 11 bases. CDR1 MRHNA and CDR2 SNTAGT come from the germline V gene. The CDR3 runs 15 residues. This CDR3 reads CASSERTEANYGYTF. The DNA for the CDR3 is TGTGCCAGCAGTGAGAGGACGGAAGCTAACTATGGCTACACCTTC.

This chain's CDR3 is CATRDRPNQPQHF. CDR3 DNA: TGTGCCACGCGCGACAGGCCCAATCAGCCCCAGCATTTT. The J gene is TRBJ1-5, the V gene TRBV6-5; perhaps TRBD1 as D (6 bases). The germline V gene has CDR1 MNHEY and CDR2 SVGAGI. This CDR3 spans 13 amino acids. The V gene lost 10 bases and the J gene lost 3 bases, with 13 bases spanning the gap.

The chain links TRBV30 to TRBJ1-1; 7 bases align to TRBD1. Germline CDR1 is GTSNPN and CDR2 is SVGIG (reference sequence). With V trimmed by 5 bases and J by 4 bases, 7 bases remained unmatched. This CDR3 is built from 13 residues. The CDR3 nucleotides read TGTGCCTGGTCTAGACAGGGAAGCACTGAAGCTTTCTTT. Its protein is CAWSRQGSTEAFF.

The chain links TRBV7-2 to TRBJ1-4, with TRBD1 matching over 9 bases. Unmatched junction bases numbered 12, after V lost 5 bases and J lost 8 bases. The germline V gene has CDR1 SGHTA and CDR2 FQGNSA. The CDR3 loop spans 16 amino acids. This CDR3 is CASSPFRDRVKEKLFF. CDR3 in DNA: TGTGCCAGCAGCCCCTTCCGGGACAGGGTAAAAGAAAAACTGTTTTTT.

The chain uses TRBV5-1 and TRBJ1-1, with D perhaps TRBD1 (6 bases). The CDR3 has 15 amino acids. The V gene's germline CDR1 is SGHRS and CDR2 YFSETQ. Trimming took off 5 bases at V and 3 bases at J, with 17 bases between the two ends. The CDR3 protein is CASRFYPGADTEAFF. CDR3 bases: TGCGCCAGCAGATTCTACCCAGGGGCGGACACTGAAGCTTTCTTT.

The chain recombines TRBV5-4 with TRBJ1-1, with D unresolved. Trimming shortened V by 3 bases and J by 1 base, and 7 bases separated the two germline ends. Germline CDR1 and CDR2: SGHNT and YYREEE (reference sequence). The CDR3 is 13 residues long. The CDR3 spells CASSSLSNTEAFF. CDR3 in DNA: TGTGCCAGCAGCTCCCTCTCGAACACTGAAGCTTTCTTT.

This clone was seen once. CDR3 DNA: TGCGCCAGCAGCTTACAGGGGTCTAACACTGAAGCTTTCTTT. It encodes CASSLQGSNTEAFF. This chain links TRBV5-1 with TRBJ1-1; TRBD1 matches at 7 bases. Germline CDR1 SGHRS, CDR2 YFSETQ. CDR3 size: 14 residues. After removal of 2 bases from V and 2 bases from J, the junction contained 3 bases not matched to a gene.

The J gene is TRBJ1-2, the V gene TRBV10-2, with TRBD1 as a possible D gene (6 bases). Germline V CDR1 and CDR2: WSHSY, SAAADI. V lost 4 bases and J lost 3, with 12 bases in between. The CDR3 runs 14 residues. This CDR3 reads CASSGHRVDYGYTF. In DNA, the CDR3 is TGCGCCAGCAGTGGCCACAGGGTGGACTATGGCTACACCTTC.

The V and J genes are TRBV28 and TRBJ2-3; D unresolved. The ends were cut back, 7 bases at V and 0 bases at J, with 17 bases in the middle. This CDR3 region has 16 residues. Germline loops: CDR1 MDHEN, CDR2 SYDVKM. The CDR3 DNA is TGTGCCAGCACCCTGAGTGGCGGTACTAGCACAGATACGCAGTATTTT. Translating it yields CASTLSGGTSTDTQYF.

This sequence joins TRBV7-9 and TRBJ1-4, with TRBD1 matching over 9 bases. The length of the CDR3 is 16 residues. Germline lookup yields CDR1 SEHNR and CDR2 FQNEAQ (reference sequence). The junction had 5 bases not matched to a gene; V was cut back by 1 base and J by 5 bases. CDR3 sequence: CASSLVPGQGNEKLFF. For the CDR3, the DNA is TGTGCCAGCAGCTTAGTGCCGGGACAGGGAAATGAAAAACTGTTTTTT.

J is TRBJ2-2 and V is TRBV10-1, with D tentatively TRBD1 (6 bases). Trimming took 6 bases from V and 6 from J, leaving 8 bases between them. CDR1 and CDR2 (germline): WNHNN, SYGVQD (reference sequence). The CDR3 sequence is 12 residues long. CDR3 in DNA: TGCGCCAGCAGACAGGGCTCCGGGGAGCTGTTTTTT. Translation: CASRQGSGELFF.

V usage is TRBV5-6 and J usage is TRBJ2-1; unclear D gene. Trimming took off 4 bases at V and 9 bases at J, with 11 bases between the two ends. Germline CDR1 reads SGHDT; CDR2 reads YYEEEE. This CDR3 comprises 12 residues. The CDR3 is CASSSQRGEQFF. As DNA, the CDR3 is TGTGCCAGCAGCAGCCAACGCGGTGAGCAGTTCTTC.

This chain links TRBV29-1 with TRBJ2-1; 8 nucleotides line up with TRBD2. Losses at the gene ends were 3 bases for V and 9 bases for J; bases not matched to a gene: 4. Germline CDR1 and CDR2: SQVTM and ANQGSEA. The CDR3 covers 12 residues. CDR3 DNA: TGCAGCGTTGACGGGAGGGCCAGTGAGCAGTTCTTC. This codes for CSVDGRASEQFF.

The rearrangement links TRBV11-3 to TRBJ2-1; no firm D call. Trimming took off 4 bases at V and 1 base at J, with 8 bases between the two ends. CDR1 and CDR2 from the germline V gene are SGHNT and YENEEA. The CDR3 sequence is 14 residues long. The CDR3 bases are TGTGCCAGCAGCTGGGGTGCGTCCTACAATGAGCAGTTCTTC. Translating gives CASSWGASYNEQFF.

The rearrangement links TRBV9 to TRBJ1-5; D is unclear. The CDR3 is made up of 13 amino acids. Trimming removed 3 bases at V and 6 bases at J, with 10 bases between. Germline CDR1 SGDLS, CDR2 YYNGEE. The CDR3 DNA reads TGTGCCAGCAGCGCCGGGCGGGGTCAGCCCCAGCATTTT. The encoded protein is CASSAGRGQPQHF.

J is TRBJ1-1 and V is TRBV5-6; D remains unclear. With 5 bases removed from V and 5 bases from J, the gap between germline ends came to 13 bases. CDR1 and CDR2 from the germline V gene are SGHDT and YYEEEE. The CDR3 runs to 13 residues. CDR3 DNA sequence: TGTGCCAGCAGTCCTACACCGGGAACTGAAGCTTTCTTT. Amino acids: CASSPTPGTEAFF.

The chain's CDR3 is CASSLRTGTGYLFHYGYTF. The CDR3 region has the DNA TGTGCCAGCAGCTTGCGGACCGGGACAGGATACCTATTCCACTATGGCTACACCTTC. The chain uses TRBV5-4 and TRBJ1-2; the match to TRBD1 covers 8 bases. Germline values: CDR1 SGHNT, CDR2 YYREEE (reference sequence). With 1 base clipped from V and 3 bases from J, the junction kept 17 bases outside the gene matches. The CDR3 has 19 amino acids.

This clone has just one count. The CDR3 DNA sequence: TGTGCCAGCAGTTCTCCGGGACATCTTGGGTATGGCACAGATACGCAGTATTTT. This sequence encodes CASSSPGHLGYGTDTQYF. The gene calls are TRBV28 and TRBJ2-3, with D possibly being TRBD1 (6 bases). The V end was cut by 4 bases, the J end by 1 base, with 21 bases between. CDR3 length: 18 residues. Per germline, CDR1 MDHEN and CDR2 SYDVKM.

The chain joins TRBV19 to TRBJ2-7; perhaps D is TRBD1 or TRBD2 (5 bases each). The V gene's germline CDR1 is LNHDA and CDR2 SQIVND (reference sequence). V lost 5 bases, J lost 4 bases, and 18 bases lay in between. This CDR3 comprises 15 residues. CDR3: CASSSNPGPFYEQYF. DNA for the CDR3: TGTGCCAGTAGTTCCAACCCGGGACCATTTTACGAGCAGTACTTC. Combining the CDR3 with reference TRBV19 and TRBJ2-7 gives the whole variable domain DGGITQSPKYLFRKEGQNVTLSCEQNLNHDAMYWYRQDPGQGLRLIYYSQIVNDFQKGDIAEGYSVSREKKESFPLTVTSAQKNPTAFYLCASSSNPGPFYEQYFGPGTRLTVT.

This clone was observed a few times. This chain joins TRBV10-2 and TRBJ2-3; 7 bases match TRBD2. This CDR3 spans 16 amino acids. Germline CDR1 reads WSHSY; CDR2 reads SAAADI. V shed 0 bases and J 1 base; nucleotides not matched to a gene: 4. The CDR3 nucleotides are TGCGCCAGCAGTGAGTCAGCGGGATGGGGCACAGATACGCAGTATTTT. Protein sequence: CASSESAGWGTDTQYF.

This sequence joins TRBV5-1 and TRBJ1-1; D gene ambiguous. Trimming removed 0 bases from V and 2 bases from J, with 11 bases in between. The CDR3 has 15 residues. CDR1 is SGHRS, CDR2 YFSETQ, per germline. The CDR3 reads CASSLARLANTEAFF. CDR3 DNA: TGCGCCAGCAGCTTGGCGCGGCTTGCTAACACTGAAGCTTTCTTT.

V is TRBV19 and J is TRBJ1-1; D gene unclear. V was clipped by 1 base and J by 0 bases, with 9 bases between them. The CDR3 runs 15 residues. Looked up from germline, CDR1 is LNHDA and CDR2 is SQIVND (reference sequence). In DNA form, the CDR3 reads TGTGCCAGTAGTATAGCCGAAGGGCTGAACACTGAAGCTTTCTTT. It yields the protein CASSIAEGLNTEAFF.

V gene TRBV10-3 combines with J gene TRBJ1-5; no clear D gene. Germline lookup yields CDR1 ENHRY and CDR2 SYGVKD. The CDR3 contains 13 residues. Trimming removed 4 bases from V and 5 bases from J, with 9 bases in between. The CDR3 protein is CAISVDGYQPQHF. As DNA, the CDR3 is TGTGCCATCAGTGTCGACGGTTATCAGCCCCAGCATTTT.

This chain joins TRBV30 and TRBJ2-1; 11 bases are shared with TRBD2. The V gene's germline CDR1 is GTSNPN and CDR2 SVGIG (reference sequence). The CDR3 consists of 14 residues. Trimming removed 2 bases from V and 10 bases from J; junction bases left unmatched: 7. This CDR3 reads CAWSPLAGGGEQFF. CDR3 DNA: TGTGCCTGGAGTCCCCTAGCGGGAGGAGGGGAGCAGTTCTTC.

The chain recombines TRBV5-5 with TRBJ2-3, with TRBD1 matching over 8 bases. The trim removed 0 bases at V and 6 bases at J, leaving 3 bases unmatched. The CDR3 is 14 residues long. In germline, CDR1 is SGHKS, CDR2 YYEKEE (reference sequence). CDR3 sequence reads: CASSLDQGADTQYF. The CDR3 region has the DNA TGTGCCAGCAGCTTGGACCAGGGGGCGGATACGCAGTATTTT.

V is TRBV15 and J is TRBJ1-3; TRBD1 is a possible D gene (5 bases). Germline V gene lookup returns CDR1 LNHNV and CDR2 YYDKDF (reference sequence). The CDR3 length is 13 residues. The V and J ends lost 3 bases and 4 bases respectively, with 7 bases between them. This chain's CDR3 is CATSSRVGNTIYF. CDR3 DNA sequence: TGTGCCACCAGCAGCAGGGTCGGAAACACCATATATTTT.

The rearrangement joins TRBV19 to TRBJ2-7, with D maybe TRBD2 (6 bases). The germline CDR1 and CDR2 sequences are LNHDA and SQIVND (reference sequence). V was pared by 5 bases and J by 6 bases, with 14 bases between. The CDR3 has 13 amino acids. The CDR3 DNA reads as TGTGCCAGTAGTCAAACGGGAGCATCCGAGCAGTACTTC. This encodes CASSQTGASEQYF.

The sample holds a few counts of this clone. V usage is TRBV10-1 and J usage is TRBJ2-1, with D possibly being TRBD2 (6 bases). Germline loops: CDR1 WNHNN, CDR2 SYGVQD (reference sequence). This CDR3 has 14 residues. Trimming cost V 9 bases and J 4 bases, with 16 bases left between them. CDR3 loop: CASPGLQKYNEQFF. CDR3 nucleotide sequence: TGCGCCAGTCCGGGACTCCAAAAATACAATGAGCAGTTCTTC.

The rearrangement uses TRBV2 and TRBJ2-5, with TRBD2 as a possible D gene (6 bases). Trimming removed 3 bases from V and 5 bases from J, with 13 bases in between. There are 14 residues in the CDR3. CDR1 is SNHLY and CDR2 is FYNNEI in the germline V gene. In DNA form, the CDR3 reads TGTGCCAGCAGTGATGGGGGGTGGGATGAGACCCAGTACTTC. The encoded protein is CASSDGGWDETQYF.

The V and J genes are TRBV5-4 and TRBJ1-6; 7 bases are shared with TRBD1. The CDR3 is made up of 17 amino acids. Trimming took 4 bases from V and 0 from J; bases not matched to a gene: 7. CDR1 is SGHNT and CDR2 is YYREEE in the germline V gene (reference sequence). The CDR3 DNA reads TGTGCCAGCAGCACTGGGACAGAGTCCTCCTATAATTCACCCCTCCACTTT. Translating it yields CASSTGTESSYNSPLHF.